Described below is a single T cell receptor beta chain sequence and its context. Its antigen is undetermined. The data stem from a study of breast tumors, draining lymph nodes, adjacent tissues. Overall study results and limits: Compared with basal-like, luminal-like tumors shared significantly more repertoire with nontumor tissue. The data were judged consistent with most tumor T cells coming from lymph node and expanding in tumor. That most tumor T cells come from lymph nodes remained unproven.

TCRdb re-called the multiplex PCR reads with MiXCR, one entry per CDR3 protein. The sample comprises tens of thousands of distinct CDR3 sequences, roughly 45% of which are singletons, and 7.8% rests with the top ten. CDR3 size: 15 residues. The germline V and J ends were trimmed by 3 bases and 0 bases, with 9 bases remaining between them. Germline lookup yields CDR1 LNHDA and CDR2 SQIVND (reference sequence). This rearrangement joins TRBV19 to TRBJ1-3; D remains ambiguous. This receptor was taken from a female donor with breast cancer. Some clones in this sample may be carry-over from other donors' samples. Sequenced: breast tumor tissue. The CDR3 DNA sequence: TGTGCCAGTAGTATCAACAGCGGCTCTGGAAACACCATATATTTT. It is translated as CASSINSGSGNTIYF.